This record covers a single TCR beta chain. The data are from a study of OX40 agonist ivuxolimab in advanced cancers. Per the germline V gene, CDR1 is LGHNA and CDR2 is YNFKEQ. With 0 bases removed from V and 12 bases from J, the gap between germline ends came to 15 bases. There are 13 residues in the CDR3. Here immunoSEQ multiplex PCR was the method, and the copy in TCRdb shows in-frame clones only, minus some. The sample carries tens of thousands of clones, approximately 81% recorded once. This rearrangement joins TRBV4-2 to TRBJ2-7, with D maybe TRBD2 (5 bases). This specimen was CD4+ or CD8+ T cells sorted from blood, taken in a trial of the OX40 agonist ivuxolimab. This sequence originates from an adult with an advanced solid tumor such as melanoma, head and neck, liver or kidney cancer. The DNA of the CDR3 is TGTGCCAGCAGCCAAGAGCCCAGCGGCCCTTGGTACTTC. This gives the protein CASSQEPSGPWYF.